This TCR beta chain derives from a study of post-analysis software for immune sequencing data. Study in general: Progressive-relapsing, secondary progressive and relapsing-remitting multiple sclerosis were among the disease courses included.

Looked up from germline, CDR1 is MNHNY and CDR2 is SVGAGI (reference sequence). The CDR3 extends over 11 amino acids. V lost 10 bases and J 6 bases, leaving 10 bases between the germline ends. In its sample, this clonotype was seen a few times. The antigen remains undetermined. TCR beta libraries were prepared from cDNA with unique molecular identifiers. The T cell input of roughly 1 to 11 million gave hundreds of thousands of cDNA molecules. TCRdb re-called the PCR reads through MiXCR, storing one row per CDR3 protein. The sample records some 800,000 distinct CDR3 sequences, around 45% being singletons. Findings and caveats of the study: Five TRBV segments, TRBV5-6, TRBV5-1 and TRBV20-1 among them, were found more frequent in patients than controls.

This sequence was found in a girl aged 5 to 17 with multiple sclerosis. The chain recombines TRBV6-6 with TRBJ2-1; no reliable D call. Source material: blood. In nucleotides, the CDR3 is TGTGCCACCAAAAATGCCAATGAGCAGTTCTTC. Translated, it gives CATKNANEQFF.